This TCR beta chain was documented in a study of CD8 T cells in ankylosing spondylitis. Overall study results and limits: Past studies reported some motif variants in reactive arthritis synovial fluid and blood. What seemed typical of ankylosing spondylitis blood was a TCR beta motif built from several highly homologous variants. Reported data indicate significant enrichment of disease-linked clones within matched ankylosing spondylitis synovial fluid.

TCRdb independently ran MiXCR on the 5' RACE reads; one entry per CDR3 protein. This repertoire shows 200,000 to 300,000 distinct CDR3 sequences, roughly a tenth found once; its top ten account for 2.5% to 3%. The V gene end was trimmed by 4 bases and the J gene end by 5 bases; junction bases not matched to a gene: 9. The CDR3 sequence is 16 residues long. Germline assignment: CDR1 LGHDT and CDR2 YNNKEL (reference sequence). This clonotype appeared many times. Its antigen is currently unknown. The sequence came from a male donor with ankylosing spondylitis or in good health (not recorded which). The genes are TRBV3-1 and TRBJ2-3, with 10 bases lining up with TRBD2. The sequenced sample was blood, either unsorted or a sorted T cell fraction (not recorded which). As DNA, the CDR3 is TGTGCCAGCAGCCGTTCTAGCGGGAGTGGAAGAGATACGCAGTATTTT. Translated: CASSRSSGSGRDTQYF.